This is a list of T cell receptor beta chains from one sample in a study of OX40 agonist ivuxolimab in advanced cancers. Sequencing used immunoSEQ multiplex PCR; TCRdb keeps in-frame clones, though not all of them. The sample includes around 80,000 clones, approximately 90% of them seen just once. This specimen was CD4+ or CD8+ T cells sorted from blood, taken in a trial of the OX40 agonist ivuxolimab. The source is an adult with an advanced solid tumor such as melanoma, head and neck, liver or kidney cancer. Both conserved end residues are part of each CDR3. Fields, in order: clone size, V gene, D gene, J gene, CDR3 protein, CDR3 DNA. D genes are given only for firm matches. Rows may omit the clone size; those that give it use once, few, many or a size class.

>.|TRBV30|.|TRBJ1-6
CAWSLLGSGSPLHF
TGTGCCTGGAGTCTACTGGGTAGCGGATCACCCCTCCACTTT
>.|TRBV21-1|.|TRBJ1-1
CATWVNTEAFF
TGTGCCACCTGGGTGAACACTGAAGCTTTCTTT
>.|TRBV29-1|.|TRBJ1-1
CSVGKAVDAEAFF
TGCAGCGTTGGAAAAGCCGTTGACGCTGAAGCTTTCTTT
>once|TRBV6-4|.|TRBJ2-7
CASSGTSEQYF
TGTGCCAGCAGCGGGACGAGTGAGCAGTACTTC
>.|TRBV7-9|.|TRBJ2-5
CASSLGRFEETQYF
TGTGCCAGCAGCTTAGGACGGTTCGAAGAGACCCAGTACTTC
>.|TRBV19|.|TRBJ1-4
CASSIDRRGYEKLFF
TGTGCCAGTAGTATTGATCGGCGAGGCTACGAAAAACTGTTTTTT
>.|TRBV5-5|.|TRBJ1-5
CASSLDQGIGQPQHF
TGTGCCAGCAGCTTGGACCAGGGGATCGGTCAGCCCCAGCATTTT
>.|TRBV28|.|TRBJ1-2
CASSLSGQRGYTF
TGTGCCAGCAGTTTAAGTGGGCAGAGGGGCTACACCTTC
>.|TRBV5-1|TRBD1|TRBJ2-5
CASSPTPDRMQETQYF
TGCGCCAGCAGCCCTACTCCGGACAGGATGCAAGAGACCCAGTACTTC
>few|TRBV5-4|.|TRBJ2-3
CASSFGGPTPDTQYF
TGTGCCAGCAGCTTCGGGGGGCCCACCCCAGATACGCAGTATTTT
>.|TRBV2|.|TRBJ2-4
CASTPGSGVKNIQYF
TGTGCCAGCACCCCAGGGTCAGGGGTCAAAAACATTCAGTACTTC
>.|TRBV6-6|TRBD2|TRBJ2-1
CASSFASGGRNDEQFF
TGTGCCAGCAGTTTCGCTAGCGGGGGGAGGAATGATGAGCAGTTCTTC
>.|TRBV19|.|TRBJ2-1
CASSIRTSGNEQFF
TGTGCCAGTAGTATCCGGACTTCGGGCAATGAGCAGTTCTTC
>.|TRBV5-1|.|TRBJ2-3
CASSLRGLGTDTQYF
TGCGCCAGCAGCTTGAGAGGGCTTGGGACAGATACGCAGTATTTT
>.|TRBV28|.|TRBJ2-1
CASSPERYPLNEQFF
TGTGCCAGCAGTCCCGAGAGATACCCACTCAATGAGCAGTTCTTC
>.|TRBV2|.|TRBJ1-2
CASRAQRGNYGYTF
TGTGCCAGCAGGGCACAGCGGGGTAACTATGGCTACACCTTC
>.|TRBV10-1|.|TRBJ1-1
CASSESTPPKWDTEAFF
TGCGCCAGCAGTGAGTCGACTCCCCCCAAATGGGACACTGAAGCTTTCTTT
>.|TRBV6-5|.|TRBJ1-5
CASRRKDNQPQHF
TGTGCCAGCAGGCGGAAGGACAATCAGCCCCAGCATTTT
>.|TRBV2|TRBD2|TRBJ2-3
CASSDLAGVLDTQYF
TGTGCCAGCAGTGACCTAGCGGGAGTCCTAGATACGCAGTATTTT
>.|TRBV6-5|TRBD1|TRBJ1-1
CASSSRQGGTEAFF
TGTGCCAGCAGTTCCAGACAGGGTGGCACTGAAGCTTTCTTT
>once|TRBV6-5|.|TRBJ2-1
CASSPTGRNEQFF
TGTGCCAGCAGTCCGACAGGGAGGAATGAGCAGTTCTTC
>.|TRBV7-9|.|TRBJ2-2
CASSLSHFGELFF
TGTGCCAGCAGCTTAAGTCATTTCGGGGAGCTGTTTTTT
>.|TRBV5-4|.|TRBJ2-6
CASSLAGTGANVLTF
TGTGCCAGCAGCTTGGCTGGGACTGGGGCCAACGTCCTGACTTTC
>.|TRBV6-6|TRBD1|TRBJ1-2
CASSLGQGGGYTF
TGTGCCAGCAGTTTGGGACAGGGGGGCGGCTACACCTTC
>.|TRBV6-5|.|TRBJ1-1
CASSYEGYTEAFF
TGTGCCAGCAGTTACGAGGGATACACTGAAGCTTTCTTT
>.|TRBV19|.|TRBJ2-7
CASSTRDRDYEQYF
TGTGCCAGTAGTACCCGGGACCGAGACTACGAGCAGTACTTC
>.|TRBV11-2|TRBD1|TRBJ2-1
CASSFTGDNEQFF
TGTGCCAGCAGCTTCACAGGGGACAATGAGCAGTTCTTC
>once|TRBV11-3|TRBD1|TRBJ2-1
CASSWRGTGGLNEQFF
TGTGCCAGCAGCTGGAGGGGGACAGGGGGCTTGAATGAGCAGTTCTTC
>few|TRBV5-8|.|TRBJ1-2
CASSFPSRALYGYTF
TGTGCCAGCAGCTTCCCCTCCAGGGCGCTGTATGGCTACACCTTC
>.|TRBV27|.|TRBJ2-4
CASSLGVGVAKNIQYF
TGTGCCAGCAGTTTAGGGGTAGGGGTAGCCAAAAACATTCAGTACTTC
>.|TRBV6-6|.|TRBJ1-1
CASSPTELNTEAFF
TGTGCCAGCAGTCCAACAGAGCTGAACACTGAAGCTTTCTTT
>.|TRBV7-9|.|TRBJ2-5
CASSLNREETQYF
TGTGCCAGCAGCTTGAACAGGGAAGAGACCCAGTACTTC
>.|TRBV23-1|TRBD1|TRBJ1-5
CASSQPKTGPTGQPQHF
TGCGCCAGCAGTCAACCCAAGACAGGGCCAACGGGCCAGCCCCAGCATTTT
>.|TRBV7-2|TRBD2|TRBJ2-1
CASGRTSGSYNEQFF
TGTGCCAGCGGGAGGACTAGCGGGAGTTACAATGAGCAGTTCTTC
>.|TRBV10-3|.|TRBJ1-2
CAISDRVGLIGYTF
TGTGCCATCAGTGACAGGGTCGGATTGATTGGCTACACCTTC
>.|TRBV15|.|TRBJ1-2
CATSRDGGGIYGYTF
TGTGCCACCAGCAGAGATGGGGGAGGGATCTATGGCTACACCTTC
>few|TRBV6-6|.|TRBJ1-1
CASSYIGGSTEAFF
TGTGCCAGCAGTTACATCGGGGGGAGCACTGAAGCTTTCTTT
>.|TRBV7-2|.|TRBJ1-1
CASSYRDARSTEAFF
TGTGCCAGCAGCTACCGGGACGCACGGAGCACTGAAGCTTTCTTT
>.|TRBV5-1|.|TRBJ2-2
CASSLEGGFGTGELFF
TGCGCCAGCAGCTTGGAAGGAGGTTTTGGGACCGGGGAGCTGTTTTTT
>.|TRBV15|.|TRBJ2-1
CATSRDSSSYNEQFF
TGTGCCACCAGCAGAGATAGCAGCTCCTACAATGAGCAGTTCTTC
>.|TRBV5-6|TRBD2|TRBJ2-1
CASSFLSGEIYNEQFF
TGTGCCAGCAGCTTCCTCAGCGGGGAGATCTACAATGAGCAGTTCTTC
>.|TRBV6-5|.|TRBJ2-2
CASTWGSGELFF
TGTGCCAGCACCTGGGGCTCCGGGGAGCTGTTTTTT
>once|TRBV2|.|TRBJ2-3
CASSGEGTDTQYF
TGTGCCAGCAGTGGTGAAGGCACAGATACGCAGTATTTT
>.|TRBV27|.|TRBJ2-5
CASSLTRAYQETQYF
TGTGCCAGCAGTTTAACCAGGGCCTACCAAGAGACCCAGTACTTC
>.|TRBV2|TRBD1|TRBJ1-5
CASSEGDRADNQPQHF
TGTGCCAGCAGTGAAGGGGACAGGGCCGACAATCAGCCCCAGCATTTT
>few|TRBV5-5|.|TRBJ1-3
CASSLQGSDTIYF
TGTGCCAGCAGCCTACAGGGATCAGACACCATATATTTT
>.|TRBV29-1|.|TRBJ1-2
CSARWSGNYGYTF
TGCAGCGCCCGGTGGTCAGGGAACTATGGCTACACCTTC
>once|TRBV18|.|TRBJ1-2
CASSPPTGSYGYTF
TGTGCCAGCTCACCACCGACAGGCAGCTATGGCTACACCTTC
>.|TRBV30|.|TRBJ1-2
CAWSRGRGGYTF
TGTGCCTGGAGCCGGGGACGGGGCGGCTACACCTTC
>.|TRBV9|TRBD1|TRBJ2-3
CASSPRTGVTDTQYF
TGTGCCAGCAGCCCGAGGACAGGGGTCACAGATACGCAGTATTTT
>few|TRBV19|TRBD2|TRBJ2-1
CASSISGGGHNEQFF
TGTGCCAGTAGTATCAGTGGCGGGGGGCACAATGAGCAGTTCTTC
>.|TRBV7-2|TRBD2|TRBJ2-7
CASSLVTSANEQYF
TGTGCCAGCAGCTTAGTGACTAGCGCCAACGAGCAGTACTTC
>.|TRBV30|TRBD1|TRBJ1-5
CASGQGGNQPQHF
TGTGCCTCCGGACAGGGCGGCAATCAGCCCCAGCATTTT
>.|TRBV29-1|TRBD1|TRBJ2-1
CSANSGQGMGNEQFF
TGCAGCGCCAACTCTGGACAGGGAATGGGGAATGAGCAGTTCTTC
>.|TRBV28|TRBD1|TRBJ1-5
CASSITGQGRAQHF
TGTGCCAGCAGTATAACTGGACAGGGAAGAGCCCAGCATTTT
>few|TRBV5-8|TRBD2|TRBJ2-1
CASSLGLAGDNEQFF
TGTGCCAGCAGCTTGGGACTAGCGGGGGACAATGAGCAGTTCTTC
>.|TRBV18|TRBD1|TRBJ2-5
CASSRDRVEGETQYF
TGTGCCAGCTCACGGGACAGGGTAGAGGGAGAGACCCAGTACTTC
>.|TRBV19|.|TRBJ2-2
CASSRWNGELFF
TGTGCCAGTAGTAGGTGGAACGGGGAGCTGTTTTTT
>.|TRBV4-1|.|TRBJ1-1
CASSQDPDRVTFF
TGCGCCAGCAGCCAAGATCCAGACAGAGTGACTTTCTTT